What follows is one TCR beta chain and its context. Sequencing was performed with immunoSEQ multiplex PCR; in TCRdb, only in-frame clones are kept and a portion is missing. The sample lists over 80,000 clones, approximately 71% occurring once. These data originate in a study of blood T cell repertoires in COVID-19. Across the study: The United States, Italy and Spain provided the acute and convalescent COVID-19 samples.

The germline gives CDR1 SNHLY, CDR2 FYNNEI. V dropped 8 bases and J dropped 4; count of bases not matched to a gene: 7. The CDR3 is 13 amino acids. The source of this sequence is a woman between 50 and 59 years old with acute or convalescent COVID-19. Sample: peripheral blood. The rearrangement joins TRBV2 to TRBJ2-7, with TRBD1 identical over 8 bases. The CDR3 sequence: CASQIQGAYEQYF. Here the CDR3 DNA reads TGTGCCAGCCAGATCCAGGGGGCTTACGAGCAGTACTTC.